The T cell receptor beta chain described here comes from a study of cytomegalovirus exposure and HLA in healthy donors. This clone has just one count. Its antigen is as yet unknown. 13 Jbeta primers and 60 Vbeta primers were used for the PCR. TCRdb keeps only in-frame clones here, not all; method: immunoSEQ multiplex PCR. The sample lists over 150,000 clones, approximately 80% occurring once. Notes on the study in general: A later analysis showed TCR association rates differing by HLA locus, peaking at DRB1 and lowest at HLA-C.

Looked up from germline, CDR1 is MDHEN and CDR2 is SYDVKM. Trimming cost V 6 bases and J 3 bases, with 14 bases left between them. This CDR3 is 14 amino acids long. The sample was PBMCs. This sequence originates from a man aged 45-65 years in good health and CMV-seropositive. This sequence joins TRBV28 and TRBJ1-2; D remains ambiguous. In nucleotides, the CDR3 is TGTGCCAGCAGCCGACGGGGAGGGTACTATGGCTACACCTTC. Translating gives CASSRRGGYYGYTF.